This T cell receptor beta chain was observed in a study of identical twins. Notes on the study in general: Conclusions relied on cross-sectional statistical analysis, not following the same donors.

The CDR3 covers 16 residues. The V gene end was trimmed by 4 bases and the J gene end by 5 bases; junction bases not matched to a gene: 6. Germline CDR1 reads SGHAT; CDR2 reads FQNNGV. TCRdb ran MiXCR on the 5' RACE reads and lists one entry per CDR3 protein. Found here are about 240,000 distinct CDR3 sequences, roughly 13% of them singletons; the top ten hold about 4.1%. This clonotype has more than one count but fewer than ten. Antigen: not known. These same data were also listed under a study on yellow fever vaccine responses in identical twins.

Sequenced: memory (CD45RO+) T cells sorted from blood. This chain links TRBV11-2 with TRBJ2-5, with 14 bases aligning to TRBD2. The source of this sequence is a woman between 18 and 30 years old in good health. The CDR3 sequence is CASSSRLAGGRETQYF. The CDR3 coding sequence is TGTGCCAGCAGCTCAAGACTAGCGGGGGGGCGTGAGACCCAGTACTTC.